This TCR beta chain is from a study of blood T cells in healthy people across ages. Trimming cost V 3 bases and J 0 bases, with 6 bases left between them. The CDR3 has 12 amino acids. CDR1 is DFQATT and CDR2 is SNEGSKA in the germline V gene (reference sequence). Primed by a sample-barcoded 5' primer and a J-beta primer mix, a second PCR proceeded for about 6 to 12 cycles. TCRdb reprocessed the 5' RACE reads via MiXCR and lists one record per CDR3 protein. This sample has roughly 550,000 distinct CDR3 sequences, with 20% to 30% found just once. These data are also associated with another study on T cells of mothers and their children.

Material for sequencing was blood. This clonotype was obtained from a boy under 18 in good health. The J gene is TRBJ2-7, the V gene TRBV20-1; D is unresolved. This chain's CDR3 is CSASKSSYEQYF. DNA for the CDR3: TGCAGTGCTAGTAAGAGCTCCTACGAGCAGTACTTC.